Sequencing of this TCR beta chain was carried out in a study of blood T cell repertoires in COVID-19. Sequenced by immunoSEQ multiplex PCR; TCRdb stores in-frame clones only, minus some. This sample has about 110,000 clones, with roughly 80% found just once. V dropped 2 bases and J dropped 3; count of bases not matched to a gene: 4. The CDR3 consists of 15 residues. The germline V gene has CDR1 KGHSH and CDR2 LQKENI. Sequencing was carried out using peripheral blood. This clonotype was obtained from a human donor in a cohort sampled during active or convalescent COVID-19. V is TRBV18 and J is TRBJ2-7; 10 bases match TRBD1. The CDR3 nucleotides read TGTGCCAGCTCACCAACCGGGACAGGGGACTACGAGCAGTACTTC. Protein sequence: CASSPTGTGDYEQYF.